This T cell receptor (beta chain) was recovered during a study of cytomegalovirus exposure and HLA in healthy donors (dated by TCRdb to 2015 to 2018). Looking at the study overall: An earlier analysis of roughly 570 of the donors reported roughly 300 Gb of sequence data and 95 million to 140 million unique TCR beta sequences obtained from around 190 million T cells. In addition to the first cohort of 650 to 800 subjects, a separate validation cohort of 120 different subjects was used. Donor age, sex, ethnicity and CMV serostatus were collected together with the repertoire data. The study used immunosequencing to profile the T cell repertoires of 666 subjects and linked those repertoires to cytomegalovirus serostatus. The number of typed donors differed by locus: about 629-630 for A, B, C, DRB1 and DQB1; about 520 for DQA1; some 610 for DPA1; and roughly 490 for DPB1. All discovery cohort repertoires had been generated on a single sequencing platform. To predict cytomegalovirus infection status, the study combined high-throughput TCR immunosequencing, statistical association of individual TCRs with disease status, and machine learning. An early release that covered several hundred HLA-typed donors contained about 290 gigabases of sequencing data and tens of millions of unique TCR sequences. Across 398 genotyped donors of the cohort, an average of roughly 200,000 unique TCR beta nucleotide sequences per donor were sequenced, and around 20% of those sequences were non-productive. Class I and class II HLA loci were covered by the typing at four-digit resolution. Rather than using new phenotypic data, the later analysis identified candidate immune exposures from TCR beta sequences and from how often those sequences occurred across donors. The study was designed to test whether signatures of past pathogen exposure could be identified by cataloging public T cell receptors. A later analysis re-examined previously published TCR beta repertoires from 500 to 700 donors and added high-resolution HLA genotyping to investigate patterns of TCR occurrence. An earlier analysis of fewer than 750 of the donors used high-throughput TCR beta sequencing to judge whether each TCR beta V gene segment behaved as functional or pseudogenic. Of the approximately 400 genotyped donors, roughly 80% fell in the genetic ancestry cluster associated with self-reported Caucasian donors. Five DR-DQ haplotypes were treated as single units for association and clustering because of strong linkage in the cohort. In a later genetic analysis, genome-wide SNP genotypes for about three fifths of the roughly 670 donors were used, and that subset was treated as a discovery cohort. Paper-wide results and their limitations: The earlier analysis of fewer than 750 of the donors excluded over 15 rarely observed V segments, including chromosome 9 orphons, because counts were too low. For the cohort, immune exposure information was limited to CMV serostatus. A further reported finding was that TCR beta sequences accurately predicted the HLA-A and HLA-B alleles for most subjects in the first cohort. Linkage disequilibrium might explain the correlated functional status among segregating V segments, but an unknown experimental factor could not be ruled out. At a false discovery rate of 0.05, a later analysis linked some 18,000 TCR beta sequences to specific HLA alleles. It was suggested by the authors that the approach could potentially be generalized to other disease states and immunological phenotypes. A later analysis found that HLA-associated TCR beta chains were more clonally expanded and had lower generation probabilities than equally common non-associated chains. When HLA alleles, especially DR and DQ, strongly co-occurred, attributing TCR associations to individual alleles was difficult. In the study, around 150 TCR beta chains were listed as associated with cytomegalovirus. A cluster of highly shared sequence variants was judged likely to represent a technical artifact of the sequencing pipeline. In a later genetic analysis, fewer N-insertions in productive TCRs were reported among donors in an Asian-associated ancestry cluster than the approximately 710-donor mean. In a later analysis, the rate of TCR association differed among HLA loci, with DRB1 alleles having the most associated TCRs and HLA-C alleles having the fewest. Sequencing depth was assumed to be roughly uniform across donors in the presence/absence analyses, though that assumption may not hold. Some IMGT-functional V segments, including TRBV6-2 and TRBV6-3, could not be distinguished by the 87-base-pair reads and were therefore excluded. In a later genetic analysis, a missense DCLRE1C variant was associated with V-gene and J-gene trimming of TCR beta chains, and the association was replicated in an independent cohort. Several of the top co-occurrence clusters appeared to be linked to parvovirus B19, influenza, CMV and Epstein-Barr virus, according to a later analysis. In vitro tests confirmed that a few of the cytomegalovirus-associated TCR beta chains recognize cytomegalovirus antigens. The cohort was sequenced for TCR beta chains only, and without alpha or paired-chain data the features that could be detected were limited. Most TCR sequences were seen in very few donors, while some public TCRs were found in many individuals. HLA typing was unavailable for some donors at each locus, so association tests used only the typed subset. In an earlier analysis of some 500 of the donors, most TCR beta V segments appeared in productive rearrangements about 90% or about 30% of the time, broadly matching IMGT annotations. Most CMV-associated TCR beta chains appeared to be HLA-restricted in a later analysis, and the HLA associations seemed to be driven largely by CMV exposure. The classifier was reported to diagnose cytomegalovirus status with high specificity and sensitivity in both the original and validation cohorts.

This clone showed up just once. The clone's antigen remains unknown. No quality values exist for individual bases; no much larger clone is one base distant. Trimming takes 2 bases from V and 0 bases from J, and the germline ends sit 13 bases apart. The CDR3 covers 16 residues, taking in both the cysteine and the phenylalanine. Only the CDR3 DNA is retained, 48 bases long and in frame from the first base. Looking up the germline V gene (reference sequence) yields CDR1 GTSNPN and CDR2 SVGIG. The method was the immunoSEQ multiplex PCR assay. For the multiplex PCR, a mixture combining 60 forward primers for TCR Vbeta segments and 13 reverse primers for TCR Jbeta segments was used. A multiplex PCR assay on genomic DNA amplified the CDR3 region of rearranged TCR beta genes. The amplified TCR beta libraries were sequenced on the Illumina HiSeq System as 87-base-pair reads. The study's own analysis went as follows. A later analysis tallied tens of millions of unique TCR beta chains across the 650 to 750 repertoires, and about 10 million of those chains were shared by two or more donors. Raw reads were error-corrected and collapsed into unique sequences by a nearest-neighbor algorithm in which closely related sequences were merged to remove PCR and sequencing errors. V, D and J gene segments were assigned by aligning CDR3 sequences to IMGT reference sequences. Each retained sequence needed at least a six-nucleotide match to both a V gene segment and a J gene segment. Rearrangements were classified as productive when the CDR3 lacked stop codons and remained in frame with V and J, and all other rearrangements were classified as non-productive. Following IMGT convention, CDR3 was defined as the stretch from the second conserved V-encoded cysteine to the conserved J-encoded phenylalanine. The earlier analysis of some 550 of the donors excluded any sequence lacking an unambiguous match to a single V gene segment. An earlier analysis of almost 600 of the donors classified V segments as functional when productive rearrangements were above 56.7% and as segregating when the standard deviation between donors was above 5%. A statistical classification framework was built for diagnosing cytomegalovirus status from the catalog of TCR beta chain sequences. V and J gene assignment, in a later analysis, came from comparing TCR nucleotide sequences with IMGT/GENE-DB human TR gene sequences. In a later analysis, CDR3 sequences and most-parsimonious VDJ recombination scenarios were assigned using the TCRdist pipeline. A later analysis defined each TCR beta chain by its CDR3 amino acid sequence plus V-gene family, and excluded reads lacking a unique V-gene family. To address suspected cross-contamination and a sequencing artifact, a later analysis removed 550 to 750 highly shared, low-generation-probability nucleotide sequences. For each public chain, a later analysis derived a clonal expansion index from normalized ranks of inferred template counts within each repertoire. In a later analysis, generation probabilities were computed using a VDJ recombination model fitted to out-of-frame rearrangements, and the results were checked against IGoR. Hypergeometric tests were used in a later analysis to score TCR-TCR, TCR-HLA and TCR-CMV co-occurrence, with a repertoire-size bias correction applied to the TCR pairs. A later analysis estimated false discovery rates by permuting HLA or CMV assignments 20 times. In a later analysis, co-occurring TCRs were grouped using DBSCAN, and TCRdist sequence similarity was added for clustering within HLA-allele-positive subsets. Repertoires with fewer than 30,000 or more than 120,000 public chains, plus five repertoires with anomalous nucleotide sharing, were excluded from co-occurrence clustering. TCRdb provides this immuneACCESS table in a form limited to in-frame rearrangements. Some clones are lacking; in checked studies, under half of them reflect an unresolved V gene, and why the rest are absent is not known. V and J calls and clone size are as listed in that table; D and trimming were resolved from the DNA. Counted in this sample were 150,000 to 200,000 clones; about 74% of them appeared once. Of the sample, around 3% is held by the ten largest clones.

The cohort comprised approximately 700 healthy bone marrow donors. All cohort members were sampled while nominally healthy, although unrecorded immune exposures were likely present. The donor tested CMV seronegative, placing the donor among the 350 to 400 seronegative members of the cohort. Every donor gave a peripheral blood sample, and the peripheral blood mononuclear cells from that sample were used for TCR beta sequencing. The Qiagen DNeasy Blood Extraction Kit was used to extract genomic DNA from the blood cell samples. Recombination joined TRBV30 with TRBJ2-2, with the identity of the D gene unclear. The sequenced material came from PBMCs. The sequence was collected from a male donor in good health and CMV-seronegative. The CDR3 here reads CAWSPKPQANTGELFF. The DNA sequence follows: TGTGCCTGGAGTCCTAAGCCCCAGGCGAACACCGGGGAGCTGTTTTTT.